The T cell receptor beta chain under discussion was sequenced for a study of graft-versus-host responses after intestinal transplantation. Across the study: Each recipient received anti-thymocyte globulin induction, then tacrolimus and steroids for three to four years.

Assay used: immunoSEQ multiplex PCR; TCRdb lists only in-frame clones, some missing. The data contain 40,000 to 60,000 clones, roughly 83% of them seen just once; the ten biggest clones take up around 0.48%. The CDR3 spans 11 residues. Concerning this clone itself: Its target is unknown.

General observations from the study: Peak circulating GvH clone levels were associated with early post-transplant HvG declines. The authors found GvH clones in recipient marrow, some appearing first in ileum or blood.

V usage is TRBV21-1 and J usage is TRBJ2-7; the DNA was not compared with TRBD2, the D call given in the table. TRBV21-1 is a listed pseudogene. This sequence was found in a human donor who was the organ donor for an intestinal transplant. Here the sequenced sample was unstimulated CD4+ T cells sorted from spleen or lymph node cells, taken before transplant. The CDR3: CASSVPREQYF. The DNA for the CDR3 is TGTGCCAGCAGCGTTCCGAGGGAGCAGTACTTC.